Listed below are T cell receptor beta chains from one sample, sequenced in a study of blood T cell repertoires in COVID-19. Sequenced by immunoSEQ multiplex PCR; TCRdb stores in-frame clones only, minus some. The sample has about 88,000 clones, about 90% seen once; the top ten hold about 6.3%. What was sequenced was peripheral blood. These receptors were taken from a man younger than 30 with COVID-19, enrolled during active disease. Each CDR3 is given with its conserved first and last residue. The order of the fields is CDR3 DNA, CDR3 protein, D gene, clone size, V gene, J gene. A D gene is named only where the DNA matches it firmly. Size tells how often a clone was seen (once, few, many) or the class of an expanded clone, and some rows leave it out.

cdr3_nt: TGTGCCAGCAGCCAAGATCGTAGCGGGAGAGCCTACGAGCAGTACTTC
cdr3_aa: CASSQDRSGRAYEQYF
d_call: TRBD2
clone_size: .
v_call: TRBV3-1/TRBV3-2
j_call: TRBJ2-7

cdr3_nt: TGTGCCATCAGGACACGTACATCGGGGTACGAGCAGTACTTC
cdr3_aa: CAIRTRTSGYEQYF
d_call: .
clone_size: once
v_call: TRBV10-3
j_call: TRBJ2-7

cdr3_nt: TGCGCCAGCAGCCAAGTTAGCGGGAGTAACTACGAGCAGTACTTC
cdr3_aa: CASSQVSGSNYEQYF
d_call: TRBD2
clone_size: .
v_call: TRBV4-3
j_call: TRBJ2-7

cdr3_nt: TGTGCCAGCAGTGCCCAGGGCAGGGGGCTTCGGATGGGGGCCAACGTCCTGACTTTC
cdr3_aa: CASSAQGRGLRMGANVLTF
d_call: TRBD1
clone_size: .
v_call: TRBV27
j_call: TRBJ2-6

cdr3_nt: TGTGCCAGCAGCCGGGTCCCGTACGAGCAGTACTTC
cdr3_aa: CASSRVPYEQYF
d_call: .
clone_size: .
v_call: TRBV11-2
j_call: TRBJ2-7

cdr3_nt: TGTGCCACCAGCAGAGGGCCCAGCGGTTGGTACAATGAGCAGTTCTTC
cdr3_aa: CATSRGPSGWYNEQFF
d_call: .
clone_size: once
v_call: TRBV15
j_call: TRBJ2-1

cdr3_nt: TGCGCCAGCAGCTCCGGAGGACAGGGACTAAATTCACCCCTCCACTTT
cdr3_aa: CASSSGGQGLNSPLHF
d_call: TRBD1
clone_size: few
v_call: TRBV5-1
j_call: TRBJ1-6

cdr3_nt: TGCGCCAGCACCCTGACTAGACCAGGGCCCTACAATGAGCAGTTCTTC
cdr3_aa: CASTLTRPGPYNEQFF
d_call: .
clone_size: .
v_call: TRBV10-1
j_call: TRBJ2-1

cdr3_nt: TGTGCCAGCAGCCCGGGGGGTAGAGACTATGGCTACACCTTC
cdr3_aa: CASSPGGRDYGYTF
d_call: .
clone_size: once
v_call: TRBV5-6
j_call: TRBJ1-2

cdr3_nt: TGTGCCAGCAGCTCGACCACGGCGGGAGATCCCGAGCAGTACTTC
cdr3_aa: CASSSTTAGDPEQYF
d_call: TRBD2
clone_size: .
v_call: TRBV7-9
j_call: TRBJ2-7

cdr3_nt: TGTGCCAGCAGCGGGCGGACAGGGCTGAACACTGAAGCTTTCTTT
cdr3_aa: CASSGRTGLNTEAFF
d_call: TRBD1
clone_size: .
v_call: TRBV9
j_call: TRBJ1-1

cdr3_nt: TGTGCCAGCAGCTTGGGGGGACTGCGCTACGAGCAGTACTTC
cdr3_aa: CASSLGGLRYEQYF
d_call: .
clone_size: .
v_call: TRBV5-6
j_call: TRBJ2-7

cdr3_nt: TGTGCCAGCAGTGAAGGGCCGCATACCTACGAGCAGTACTTC
cdr3_aa: CASSEGPHTYEQYF
d_call: .
clone_size: .
v_call: TRBV6-1
j_call: TRBJ2-7

cdr3_nt: TGTGCCAGCAGTTACCCGACAGGAGGTGCCTACGAGCAGTACTTC
cdr3_aa: CASSYPTGGAYEQYF
d_call: .
clone_size: .
v_call: TRBV6-5
j_call: TRBJ2-7

cdr3_nt: TGTGCCAGCAGCTCGGGCTCTGGAAACACCATATATTTT
cdr3_aa: CASSSGSGNTIYF
d_call: .
clone_size: .
v_call: TRBV7-3
j_call: TRBJ1-3

cdr3_nt: TGCAGCGTTGAAGGTCATCTAGCCTCCTACAATGAGCAGTTCTTC
cdr3_aa: CSVEGHLASYNEQFF
d_call: .
clone_size: .
v_call: TRBV29-1
j_call: TRBJ2-1

cdr3_nt: TGTGCCAGCAGCTTGGGACTTACCCTCTACGAGCAGTACTTC
cdr3_aa: CASSLGLTLYEQYF
d_call: .
clone_size: few
v_call: TRBV7-2
j_call: TRBJ2-7

cdr3_nt: TGTGCCAGCAGTCCCCCTGTGGGGGCGACCTACGAGCAGTACTTC
cdr3_aa: CASSPPVGATYEQYF
d_call: .
clone_size: .
v_call: TRBV27
j_call: TRBJ2-7

cdr3_nt: TGTGCCAGCAGCGCGGTACAGGGTATTAACACTGAAGCTTTCTTT
cdr3_aa: CASSAVQGINTEAFF
d_call: .
clone_size: few
v_call: TRBV7-4
j_call: TRBJ1-1

cdr3_nt: TGTGCCAGCAGTGATTCGGGGAGGGAGACCCAGTACTTC
cdr3_aa: CASSDSGRETQYF
d_call: .
clone_size: .
v_call: TRBV25-1
j_call: TRBJ2-5

cdr3_nt: TGTGCCAGCAGTTACGGACAGACCCTTGAAGCTTTCTTT
cdr3_aa: CASSYGQTLEAFF
d_call: .
clone_size: .
v_call: TRBV6-2/TRBV6-3
j_call: TRBJ1-1

cdr3_nt: TGTGCCAGCAGCGAGGGTCCTATGGGGGGAAACACCATATATTTT
cdr3_aa: CASSEGPMGGNTIYF
d_call: .
clone_size: .
v_call: TRBV7-8
j_call: TRBJ1-3

cdr3_nt: TGTGCCAGTACCCCCCTTGCGGGGGGCAATCAGCCCCAGCATTTT
cdr3_aa: CASTPLAGGNQPQHF
d_call: .
clone_size: .
v_call: TRBV19
j_call: TRBJ1-5

cdr3_nt: TGTGCCAGTAGTATGGGGGGGCATGGGAAGGAGACCCAGTACTTC
cdr3_aa: CASSMGGHGKETQYF
d_call: .
clone_size: .
v_call: TRBV19
j_call: TRBJ2-5